Listed here are 32 T cell receptor beta chains from one sample, sequenced in a study of cytomegalovirus exposure and HLA in healthy donors. The PCR ran on 60 Vbeta and 13 Jbeta primers. The data were produced by immunoSEQ multiplex PCR, yet TCRdb's version contains in-frame clones alone and is incomplete. The repertoire consists of 210,000 or so clones, with 77% occurring once and the leading ten covering around 2.8%. Sequenced material: PBMCs. These receptors all come from an older woman in good health and CMV-seropositive.

This chain uses TRBV30 with TRBJ2-3; the match to TRBD2 covers 9 bases. The CDR3 extends over 15 amino acids. Germline V gene sequence: CDR1 GTSNPN, CDR2 SVGIG (reference sequence). Germline trimming cut 1 base from V and 4 bases from J; bases unmatched to any gene: 6. As DNA, the CDR3 is TGTGCCTGGAGTGGGGCGGGGGGGTTTGCAGATACGCAGTATTTT. Protein: CAWSGAGGFADTQYF.

Of note for this clone: The same CDR3 also results from other DNA sequences found in this sample. The genes are TRBV29-1 and TRBJ2-5; possible D gene TRBD1, 6 bases. There are 11 residues in the CDR3. The V end lost 6 bases, the J end lost 5 bases, and 10 bases lay between the germline ends. Germline V gene sequence: CDR1 SQVTM, CDR2 ANQGSEA. This CDR3 is CSVGTSETQYF. CDR3 nucleotide sequence: TGCAGCGTCGGGACATCCGAGACCCAGTACTTC.

The chain has TRBV5-1 and TRBJ2-2, with 10 bases fitting TRBD2. The CDR3 is made up of 15 amino acids. V lost 0 bases to trimming and J lost 7 bases; unmatched junction nucleotides: 3. Germline CDR1 is SGHRS and CDR2 is YFSETQ. The CDR3 region is CASSLGLAGDGELFF. CDR3 DNA sequence: TGCGCCAGCAGCTTGGGGCTAGCGGGAGACGGGGAGCTGTTTTTT.

This clone was seen a few times. This chain connects TRBV19 to TRBJ2-7, with 7 bases that match TRBD1. Trimming removed 5 bases from V and 6 bases from J; junction bases left unmatched: 7. The CDR3 consists of 13 residues. Germline CDR1 and CDR2: LNHDA and SQIVND (reference sequence). CDR3 nucleotides: TGTGCCAGTAGTCTCAGGGACAGCGGCGAGCAGTACTTC. Protein product: CASSLRDSGEQYF.

This clone was found a few times. This CDR3 is also generated by other DNA sequences in the sample. The chain links TRBV5-1 to TRBJ1-1; the match to TRBD1 covers 8 bases. Germline trimming cut 4 bases from V and 1 base from J; bases unmatched to any gene: 3. The CDR3 extends over 14 amino acids. Germline V CDR1 and CDR2: SGHRS, YFSETQ. The CDR3 is CASSLGTGNTEAFF. The CDR3 DNA reads TGCGCCAGCAGCCTCGGGACAGGGAACACTGAAGCTTTCTTT.

This clone was observed a handful of times. The chain employs TRBV9 and TRBJ2-2; 8 bases are a match to TRBD1. J was trimmed by 4 bases and V by 2 bases; bases with no gene match: 1. Germline lookup yields CDR1 SGDLS and CDR2 YYNGEE. There are 14 residues in the CDR3. The CDR3 reads CASSVGQATGELFF. The DNA of the CDR3 is TGTGCCAGCAGCGTGGGACAGGCCACCGGGGAGCTGTTTTTT. Combining the CDR3 with reference TRBV9 and TRBJ2-2 gives the whole variable domain DSGVTQTPKHLITATGQRVTLRCSPRSGDLSVYWYQQSLDQGLQFLIQYYNGEERAKGNILERFSAQQFPDLHSELNLSSLELGDSALYFCASSVGQATGELFFGEGSRLTVL.

The genes are TRBV4-3 and TRBJ2-6; D perhaps matches TRBD1 (6 bases). Germline V gene lookup returns CDR1 LGHNA and CDR2 YSLEER. The CDR3 spans 16 residues. Between the trimmed V and J ends, which lost 4 bases and 0 bases, there was a span of 10 bases. The CDR3 is CASSRVGGSGANVLTF. CDR3 DNA sequence: TGCGCCAGCAGCCGCGTAGGGGGCTCTGGGGCCAACGTCCTGACTTTC.

The CDR3 spells CASSSGEGTEAFF. The CDR3 DNA follows: TGTGCCAGCTCCTCCGGGGAGGGAACTGAAGCTTTCTTT. The chain couples TRBV28 to TRBJ1-1; D not resolved. Trimming removed 8 bases at V and 5 bases at J, with 15 bases between. The germline V gene has CDR1 MDHEN and CDR2 SYDVKM. This CDR3 is 13 amino acids long.

The chain joins TRBV11-2 to TRBJ1-2; 7 nucleotides agree with TRBD1. CDR1 is SGHAT and CDR2 is FQNNGV in the germline V gene. Germline trimming cut 3 bases from V and 4 bases from J; bases unmatched to any gene: 8. The CDR3 length is 15 residues. CDR3 sequence: CASSFMTGPSYGYTF. DNA of the CDR3: TGTGCCAGCAGCTTCATGACAGGGCCCTCCTATGGCTACACCTTC.

DNA for the CDR3: TGTGCCAGCAGCTTGGTACGGGCCGGGGAGCTGTTTTTT. Protein: CASSLVRAGELFF. This rearrangement joins TRBV5-8 to TRBJ2-2; D is unresolved. Germline CDR1 is SGHTS and CDR2 is YDEGEE. The CDR3 spans 13 residues. The germline V and J ends were trimmed by 0 bases and 6 bases, with 6 bases remaining between them.

The chain joins TRBV7-6 to TRBJ1-1; tentatively, D is TRBD1 (5 bases). Looked up from germline, CDR1 is SGHVS and CDR2 is FNYEAQ. V dropped 5 bases and J dropped 3 bases, with 13 bases sitting between them. CDR3 length: 14 residues. CDR3 in amino acids: CASSPVRGDTEAFF. The DNA for the CDR3 is TGTGCCAGCAGCCCCGTACGGGGGGACACTGAAGCTTTCTTT.

The V call is TRBV18, the J call TRBJ1-1; 7 nucleotides match TRBD1. Germline V lookup: CDR1 KGHSH, CDR2 LQKENI. V was clipped by 3 bases and J by 3 bases; unmatched bases: 10. The length of the CDR3 is 16 residues. The CDR3 reads CASSPRRGQGHTEAFF. The DNA for the CDR3 is TGTGCCAGCTCACCGAGGAGGGGGCAAGGACACACTGAAGCTTTCTTT.

The V call is TRBV5-1, the J call TRBJ1-1, with 10 nucleotides matching TRBD1. V dropped 0 bases and J dropped 3; count of bases not matched to a gene: 2. CDR3 length equals 15 residues. The germline V gene has CDR1 SGHRS and CDR2 YFSETQ. The CDR3 nucleotides are TGCGCCAGCAGCTTGGACGGGACAGGGGACACTGAAGCTTTCTTT. Its protein is CASSLDGTGDTEAFF. The variable domain in full, with the rest retrieved from reference TRBV5-1 and TRBJ1-1, is KAGVTQTPRYLIKTRGQQVTLSCSPISGHRSVSWYQQTPGQGLQFLFEYFSETQRNKGNFPGRFSGRQFSNSRSEMNVSTLELGDSALYLCASSLDGTGDTEAFFGQGTRLTVV.

The J gene is TRBJ1-2, the V gene TRBV7-9; D unresolved. Trimming removed 4 bases from V and 4 bases from J, with 13 bases in between. Germline CDR1 reads SEHNR; CDR2 reads FQNEAQ (reference sequence). The CDR3 spans 14 residues. The CDR3 coding sequence is TGTGCCAGCAGCTCTAGTTTTAAGGCCTATGGCTACACCTTC. Its translation: CASSSSFKAYGYTF.

The chain is built from TRBV5-1 and TRBJ2-7; 8 positions match TRBD2. CDR1 is SGHRS and CDR2 is YFSETQ in the germline V gene. CDR3 length: 15 amino acids. Germline trimming cut 1 base from V and 7 bases from J; bases unmatched to any gene: 10. CDR3 bases: TGCGCCAGCAGCTTGATACGGGGGGGAGAGGGAGAGCAGTACTTC. Translation gives CASSLIRGGEGEQYF.

The chain has TRBV19 and TRBJ2-4; 8 positions match TRBD1. The CDR3 has 13 residues. Per the germline V gene, CDR1 is LNHDA and CDR2 is SQIVND (reference sequence). V was pared by 4 bases and J by 9 bases, with 5 bases of the junction left unmatched. CDR3 coding DNA: TGTGCCAGTAGTAGTACAGGGGGGATCATTCAGTACTTC. Protein sequence: CASSSTGGIIQYF.

The chain is built from TRBV29-1 and TRBJ2-3; TRBD1 is a possible D gene (6 bases). Deletions cut 3 bases from V and 6 bases from J, with 10 bases between. This CDR3 has 12 amino acids. Per germline, CDR1 SQVTM and CDR2 ANQGSEA. The CDR3 DNA follows: TGCAGCGTTGACTCAGGGGACGATACGCAGTATTTT. Protein sequence: CSVDSGDDTQYF.

V and J are TRBV6-1 and TRBJ2-7; D is perhaps TRBD1 (5 bases). Germline values: CDR1 MNHNS, CDR2 SASEGT. This CDR3 contains 16 residues. Trimming took 2 bases from V and 5 from J, leaving 19 bases between them. The CDR3 DNA reads TGTGCCAGCAGTGAATTTAAGGGCAGGGCGTTCGACGAGCAGTACTTC. Amino acids: CASSEFKGRAFDEQYF.

The chain couples TRBV2 to TRBJ1-2; TRBD1 agrees at 9 bases. The germline V gene has CDR1 SNHLY and CDR2 FYNNEI. The CDR3 runs 13 residues. Trimming took 6 bases from V and 8 from J; bases not matched to a gene: 7. CDR3 sequence (DNA): TGTGCCAGCAGAACCGGGACAGGGAGCGGCTACACCTTC. Its protein is CASRTGTGSGYTF.

The chain combines TRBV6-1 with TRBJ1-5; TRBD1 agrees at 8 bases. The junction had 5 bases not matched to a gene; V was cut back by 5 bases and J by 2 bases. This CDR3 contains 15 residues. The V gene's germline CDR1 is MNHNS and CDR2 SASEGT. The CDR3 spells CASSWDRLGNQPQHF. DNA for the CDR3: TGTGCCAGCAGTTGGGACAGGTTGGGCAATCAGCCCCAGCATTTT.

V gene TRBV14 combines with J gene TRBJ1-2; D is ambiguous. The V gene's germline CDR1 is SGHDN and CDR2 FVKESK. Trimming removed 4 bases at V and 3 bases at J, with 12 bases between. CDR3 size: 14 residues. The CDR3, as DNA: TGTGCCAGCAGCCCGATAGGGAGGGACTATGGCTACACCTTC. Residues: CASSPIGRDYGYTF.

The chain uses TRBV2 and TRBJ1-1; a possible D gene is TRBD1 (6 bases). This CDR3 region has 14 residues. The ends were cut back, 6 bases at V and 1 base at J, with 12 bases in the middle. Germline V gene data show CDR1 as SNHLY and CDR2 as FYNNEI. This chain's CDR3 is CASSGQSGNTEAFF. The CDR3 nucleotides read TGTGCCAGCAGCGGACAGTCGGGGAACACTGAAGCTTTCTTT.

J is TRBJ2-1 and V is TRBV7-9; 13 bases agree with TRBD2. CDR1 and CDR2 (germline): SEHNR, FQNEAQ (reference sequence). The CDR3 is 18 amino acids. The junction had 15 bases not matched to a gene; V was cut back by 5 bases and J by 8 bases. The CDR3 here is CASSTWTSGSLGTDEQFF. DNA for the CDR3: TGTGCCAGCAGCACTTGGACTAGCGGGAGTCTTGGAACCGATGAGCAGTTCTTC.

The chain couples TRBV6-5 to TRBJ1-4; D not certain. Germline loops: CDR1 MNHEY, CDR2 SVGAGI. CDR3 size: 14 residues. The V end was cut by 5 bases, the J end by 4 bases, with 11 bases between. The CDR3 region is CASSPGEDNEKLFF. DNA for the CDR3: TGTGCCAGCAGTCCCGGTGAGGATAATGAAAAACTGTTTTTT.

This clone appeared a single time. The chain has TRBV5-4 and TRBJ1-6; D is possibly TRBD1 (6 bases). The V gene lost 3 bases and the J gene lost 10 bases, with 20 bases spanning the gap. The CDR3 is 16 amino acids. CDR1 and CDR2 (germline): SGHNT, YYREEE (reference sequence). In DNA, the CDR3 is TGTGCCAGCAGCTCTCAGGGGACTACCTTTGGATCACCCCTCCACTTT. It translates to CASSSQGTTFGSPLHF.

V is TRBV6-1 and J is TRBJ2-5; the D gene is possibly TRBD2 (6 bases). Trimming cost V 1 base and J 7 bases, with 16 bases left between them. Looked up from germline, CDR1 is MNHNS and CDR2 is SASEGT. The length of the CDR3 is 15 residues. CDR3 bases: TGTGCCAGCAGTGAAGGCGCGGGGAGCACGGGGACCCAGTACTTC. It translates to CASSEGAGSTGTQYF.

This rearrangement joins TRBV14 to TRBJ2-7, with a tentative D call TRBD2 (5 bases). V was trimmed by 1 base and J by 6 bases, leaving 10 bases between them. The CDR3 spans 13 residues. Per germline, CDR1 SGHDN and CDR2 FVKESK. The chain's CDR3 is CASSQVGAGEQYF. The CDR3 DNA follows: TGTGCCAGCAGCCAAGTGGGAGCTGGCGAGCAGTACTTC.

V gene TRBV5-1 combines with J gene TRBJ2-1; 11 bases line up with TRBD1. Losses at the gene ends were 4 bases for V and 10 bases for J; bases not matched to a gene: 7. This CDR3 spans 14 amino acids. Looked up from germline, CDR1 is SGHRS and CDR2 is YFSETQ. The DNA of the CDR3 is TGCGCCAGCAGCGAGGGACAGGGGGTAGGGGAGCAGTTCTTC. Protein: CASSEGQGVGEQFF.

CDR3 loop: CASSPGGSGVGETQYF. The CDR3 nucleotides are TGTGCCAGCAGCCCGGGGGGTAGCGGGGTCGGGGAGACCCAGTACTTC. This chain joins TRBV5-4 and TRBJ2-5, with 8 bases aligning to TRBD2. Per germline, CDR1 SGHNT and CDR2 YYREEE (reference sequence). V lost 4 bases and J lost 5; bases outside the gene matches: 13. The CDR3 is 16 amino acids. The full variable domain, completed using reference TRBV5-4 and TRBJ2-5, is ETGVTQSPTHLIKTRGQQVTLRCSSQSGHNTVSWYQQALGQGPQFIFQYYREEENGRGNFPPRFSGLQFPNYSSELNVNALELDDSALYLCASSPGGSGVGETQYFGPGTRLLVL.

The J gene is TRBJ2-1, the V gene TRBV7-6; no clear D gene. V shed 5 bases and J shed 10 bases, with 12 bases lying between them. Germline assignment: CDR1 SGHVS and CDR2 FNYEAQ. The CDR3 contains 12 residues. The CDR3 bases are TGTGCCAGCAGCCCCCCGCTGGGCGAGCAGTTCTTC. Its protein is CASSPPLGEQFF.

The V and J genes are TRBV19 and TRBJ1-1; possible D gene TRBD1, 5 bases. Trimming shortened V by 7 bases and J by 3 bases, and 24 bases separated the two germline ends. The CDR3 loop spans 17 amino acids. The germline CDR1 and CDR2 sequences are LNHDA and SQIVND (reference sequence). CDR3 in amino acids: CASTPMTNRGAHTEAFF. CDR3 nucleotides: TGTGCCAGTACCCCAATGACGAATAGGGGCGCCCACACTGAAGCTTTCTTT.

The V call is TRBV11-2, the J call TRBJ2-6, with 9 bases matching TRBD1. This CDR3 comprises 16 residues. With 5 bases clipped from V and 3 bases from J, the junction kept 5 bases outside the gene matches. Per germline, CDR1 SGHAT and CDR2 FQNNGV. The CDR3 DNA reads as TGTGCCAGCAGCCCTACAGGGGGCAGTGGGGCCAACGTCCTGACTTTC. Translated, it gives CASSPTGGSGANVLTF.